The 28 T cell receptor beta chains below were found in one sample sequenced in a study of blood T cell repertoires in COVID-19 (dated by TCRdb to between 2020 and 2021). To prepare the library, the immunoSEQ multiplex PCR assay was applied. TCRdb took over this immuneACCESS table, retaining in-frame rearrangements with V and J assigned. Such tables are incomplete; in checked studies, under half of the missing clones stem from an unresolved V gene, and the remainder is unexplained. For this sample there are around 300,000 clones; roughly 90% appear just once. 1.7% of the sample comes from the top ten. What was sequenced was PBMCs or T cells enriched from blood (not recorded which). These receptor sequences come from a woman between 40 and 55 years old who had recovered from COVID-19.

The chain joins TRBV7-9 to TRBJ1-1; D perhaps matches TRBD1 (5 bases). This CDR3 region has 14 residues. The V and J ends lost 3 bases and 7 bases respectively, with 15 bases between them. Germline values: CDR1 SEHNR, CDR2 FQNEAQ (reference sequence). The DNA for the CDR3 is TGTGCCAGCAGCTTCACACCTCCCGGGGGTGAAGCTTTCTTT. Translated: CASSFTPPGGEAFF.

The chain recombines TRBV7-8 with TRBJ2-5, with TRBD2 matching over 13 bases. The CDR3 runs 19 residues. The V and J ends lost 4 bases and 5 bases, in that order; junction bases with no gene match: 16. The germline CDR1 and CDR2 sequences are SGHVS and FQNEAQ. The CDR3 DNA follows: TGTGCCAGCAGCTCTCAGCGGACTAGCGGGAGACGCTCAAGGGAGACCCAGTACTTC. Amino acid sequence: CASSSQRTSGRRSRETQYF.

The chain couples TRBV5-8 to TRBJ2-4; unclear D gene. The V gene's germline CDR1 is SGHTS and CDR2 YDEGEE. Trimming removed 0 bases at V and 8 bases at J, with 6 bases between. This CDR3 region has 12 residues. The chain's CDR3 is CASSLGQHIQYF. The CDR3 DNA is TGTGCCAGCAGCTTGGGACAACACATTCAGTACTTC.

The chain links TRBV4-3 to TRBJ1-2; D remains ambiguous. The germline gives CDR1 LGHNA, CDR2 YSLEER. The CDR3 totals 13 residues. V dropped 0 bases and J dropped 3 bases, with 5 bases sitting between them. Written as DNA, the CDR3 is TGCGCCAGCAGCCAAGACTACTACTATGGCTACACCTTC. Amino acid sequence: CASSQDYYYGYTF.

The rearrangement joins TRBV11-2 to TRBJ2-7; D unresolved. The V end was cut by 5 bases, the J end by 6 bases, with 11 bases between. Germline CDR1 and CDR2: SGHAT and FQNNGV. CDR3 length: 12 amino acids. The CDR3 nucleotides read TGTGCCAGCAGCCGGATTTTAGCCGAGCAGTACTTC. Translated: CASSRILAEQYF.

The gene calls are TRBV7-9 and TRBJ1-1; D gene uncertain. CDR3 length equals 13 residues. Deletions cut 1 base from V and 5 bases from J, with 8 bases between. Per germline, CDR1 SEHNR and CDR2 FQNEAQ (reference sequence). The CDR3 loop reads CASSLEPGTEAFF. The CDR3 coding sequence is TGTGCCAGCAGCTTAGAGCCGGGAACTGAAGCTTTCTTT. Using reference TRBV7-9 and TRBJ1-1 for the parts outside the CDR3, the full variable domain is DTGVSQNPRHKITKRGQNVTFRCDPISEHNRLYWYRQTLGQGPEFLTYFQNEAQLEKSRLLSDRFSAERPKGSFSTLEIQRTEQGDSAMYLCASSLEPGTEAFFGQGTRLTVV.

This rearrangement joins TRBV3-1 (or the pseudogene TRBV3-2) to TRBJ1-6; the D is unclear. The germline V gene encodes CDR1 LGHDT and CDR2 YNNKEL (reference sequence). The CDR3 runs 14 residues. V was clipped by 1 base and J by 6 bases, with 7 bases between them. DNA for the CDR3: TGTGCCAGCAGCCAAGTCGAGGTTAATTCACCCCTCCACTTT. The encoded protein is CASSQVEVNSPLHF.

On this clone: This may be a read error: a much more frequent sequence differs by one nucleotide. The chain combines TRBV7-9 with TRBJ2-7, with 9 bases fitting TRBD1. This CDR3 is built from 14 residues. J gave up 3 bases and V 1 base, and 1 base lay outside the gene matches. Germline assignment: CDR1 SEHNR and CDR2 FQNEAQ (reference sequence). The CDR3, as DNA: TGTGCCAGCAGCTTAGGGGGACAGGGCTACGAGCAGTACTTC. Translating gives CASSLGGQGYEQYF.

CDR3 residues: CASSNFQGATNEKLFF. CDR3 coding DNA: TGTGCCAGCAGTAATTTTCAGGGTGCAACTAATGAAAAACTGTTTTTT. This chain joins TRBV2 and TRBJ1-4; D may be TRBD1 (5 bases). Trimming removed 5 bases from V and 0 bases from J, with 13 bases in between. CDR3 length: 16 residues. Germline V lookup: CDR1 SNHLY, CDR2 FYNNEI.

The chain links TRBV5-6 to TRBJ2-1, with 8 bases matching TRBD1. The CDR3 has 15 amino acids. Germline CDR1 SGHDT, CDR2 YYEEEE. J gave up 2 bases and V 4 bases, and 5 bases lay outside the gene matches. This CDR3 is CASSVGQAAYNEQFF. In DNA form, the CDR3 reads TGTGCCAGCAGCGTGGGACAGGCGGCCTACAATGAGCAGTTCTTC.

V gene TRBV27 combines with J gene TRBJ1-1; maybe TRBD1 (5 bases). The V gene lost 3 bases and the J gene lost 1 base, with 9 bases spanning the gap. CDR3 length: 14 amino acids. CDR1 is MNHEY and CDR2 is SMNVEV in the germline V gene (reference sequence). CDR3 sequence reads: CASSFLQENTEAFF. CDR3 bases: TGTGCCAGCAGTTTTCTACAGGAGAACACTGAAGCTTTCTTT.

The gene calls are TRBV14 and TRBJ1-2; 7 bases line up with TRBD1. The length of the CDR3 is 15 residues. Per the germline V gene, CDR1 is SGHDN and CDR2 is FVKESK. The V and J ends lost 1 base and 8 bases, in that order; junction bases with no gene match: 10. The DNA of the CDR3 is TGTGCCAGCAGCCAAGGGCTAAGAGGGGGCGAGGGCTACACCTTC. It yields the protein CASSQGLRGGEGYTF.

J is TRBJ2-7 and V is TRBV27; a weak D match, TRBD2 (7 bases). In germline, CDR1 is MNHEY, CDR2 SMNVEV (reference sequence). The V gene lost 3 bases and the J gene lost 3 bases, with 21 bases spanning the gap. The CDR3 spans 17 residues. The CDR3 region has the DNA TGTGCCAGCAGTTTGGGTCCGTCGGGGGGCTCGGTCTACGAGCAGTACTTC. It specifies CASSLGPSGGSVYEQYF.

As concerns this clone: The same CDR3 can be traced to other DNA sequences in this sample. J is TRBJ2-3 and V is TRBV7-3; a weak D match, TRBD1 (5 bases). V lost 5 bases and J 0 bases, leaving 6 bases between the germline ends. Germline-derived CDR1 and CDR2 are SGHTA and FQGTGA. The CDR3 has 13 residues. The CDR3 DNA reads as TGTGCCAGCAGCCCAGGGAGCACAGATACGCAGTATTTT. This sequence encodes CASSPGSTDTQYF.

V gene TRBV4-3 combines with J gene TRBJ1-3; 7 bases map to TRBD1. The CDR3 totals 15 residues. The germline V gene has CDR1 LGHNA and CDR2 YSLEER. V shed 4 bases and J 8 bases; nucleotides not matched to a gene: 11. The CDR3 here is CASSPRDSRGDTIYF. The CDR3 DNA is TGCGCCAGCAGCCCCCGGGACAGCCGAGGGGACACCATATATTTT.

The chain links TRBV5-5 to TRBJ2-3, with D possibly matching TRBD2 (6 bases). The CDR3 runs to 16 residues. CDR1 and CDR2 (germline): SGHKS, YYEKEE (reference sequence). V lost 2 bases, J lost 3 bases, and 16 bases lay in between. CDR3 sequence reads: CASSFYLGRETDTQYF. The CDR3 DNA follows: TGTGCCAGCAGCTTTTACCTCGGGAGAGAAACAGATACGCAGTATTTT.

The chain couples TRBV5-1 to TRBJ2-2; weak D call: TRBD1 (6 bases). Deletions cut 4 bases from V and 3 bases from J, with 16 bases between. Germline V gene sequence: CDR1 SGHRS, CDR2 YFSETQ. The CDR3 sequence is 16 residues long. The CDR3 nucleotides are TGCGCCAGCAGCCATGGCCTGGGGGCGGACACCGGGGAGCTGTTTTTT. This encodes CASSHGLGADTGELFF.

V usage is TRBV29-1 and J usage is TRBJ1-1; tentatively, D is TRBD1 (6 bases). The germline V and J ends were trimmed by 4 bases and 5 bases, with 29 bases remaining between them. This CDR3 has 18 amino acids. Germline V CDR1 and CDR2: SQVTM, ANQGSEA. This CDR3 reads CSVVFWLGSKGGKTEAFF. CDR3 DNA sequence: TGCAGCGTTGTGTTCTGGCTCGGATCGAAGGGGGGGAAAACTGAAGCTTTCTTT.

V usage is TRBV4-2 and J usage is TRBJ2-7, with D maybe TRBD1 (5 bases). Germline V gene sequence: CDR1 LGHNA, CDR2 YNFKEQ. Trimming took off 0 bases at V and 6 bases at J, with 12 bases between the two ends. There are 14 residues in the CDR3. Here the CDR3 DNA reads TGTGCCAGCAGCCAAGAACGAAAGGGGCGCGAGCAGTACTTC. This translates into CASSQERKGREQYF.

The chain joins TRBV5-1 to TRBJ2-5; 8 bases agree with TRBD1. This CDR3 region has 13 residues. J gave up 4 bases and V 2 bases, and 1 base lay outside the gene matches. The V gene's germline CDR1 is SGHRS and CDR2 YFSETQ. DNA for the CDR3: TGCGCCAGCAGCTTCAGGGGGCCAGAGACCCAGTACTTC. Translating it yields CASSFRGPETQYF.

The chain uses TRBV6-5 and TRBJ1-5, with 7 nucleotides matching TRBD1. Germline CDR1 is MNHEY and CDR2 is SVGAGI. CDR3 size: 15 residues. V shed 5 bases, J shed 9 bases, and the junction held 13 bases outside the gene matches. The CDR3 reads CASSTDRTLSLPQHF. The CDR3 coding sequence is TGTGCCAGCAGTACGGACAGGACCTTGAGTTTGCCCCAGCATTTT.

The V and J genes are TRBV7-2 and TRBJ1-6; D perhaps matches TRBD1 (5 bases). This CDR3 is 16 amino acids long. Trimming pared 3 bases from V and 3 bases from J, leaving 12 bases between. The V gene's germline CDR1 is SGHTA and CDR2 FQGNSA. This CDR3 reads CASSLEGTGYNSPLHF. Here the CDR3 DNA reads TGTGCCAGCAGCTTGGAGGGGACTGGCTATAATTCACCCCTCCACTTT.

The CDR3 DNA reads as TGCGCCAGCAGCCAACCTCTACTCCGGGCAGGGACTGAAGCTTTCTTT. Translation gives CASSQPLLRAGTEAFF. The chain employs TRBV4-1 and TRBJ1-1; a weak D match, TRBD1 (5 bases). Germline CDR1 and CDR2: MGHRA and YSYEKL. The ends were cut back, 2 bases at V and 5 bases at J, with 18 bases in the middle. The CDR3 runs 16 residues.

The CDR3 reads CASSLDTGSGANVLTF. DNA for the CDR3: TGTGCCAGCAGCCTTGATACAGGCTCTGGGGCCAACGTCCTGACTTTC. The chain combines TRBV7-3 with TRBJ2-6, with D possibly being TRBD1 (5 bases). The CDR3 is 16 residues long. CDR1 is SGHTA, CDR2 FQGTGA, per germline. Trimming shortened V by 5 bases and J by 0 bases, and 11 bases separated the two germline ends.

This chain joins TRBV9 and TRBJ2-2; 9 bases map to TRBD2. This CDR3 is 17 amino acids long. CDR1 and CDR2 (germline): SGDLS, YYNGEE. V shed 3 bases, J shed 1 base, and the junction held 7 bases outside the gene matches. The CDR3 bases are TGTGCCAGCAGCGGAGGAGGACTAGCGCAGAACACCGGGGAGCTGTTTTTT. Amino acids: CASSGGGLAQNTGELFF.

The chain employs TRBV7-2 and TRBJ2-7, with 9 bases matching TRBD1. V shed 5 bases, J shed 3 bases, and the junction held 8 bases outside the gene matches. In germline, CDR1 is SGHTA, CDR2 FQGNSA. The length of the CDR3 is 15 residues. DNA of the CDR3: TGTGCCAGCAGCCTCGGGACAGGGCTGGGCTACGAGCAGTACTTC. It yields the protein CASSLGTGLGYEQYF.

With respect to this clone: Other DNA sequences in the same sample also yield this CDR3. The genes are TRBV5-1 and TRBJ1-1, with 9 bases identical to TRBD1. CDR1 SGHRS and CDR2 YFSETQ come from the germline V gene. The ends lost 2 bases at V and 2 bases at J; junction bases unmatched: 1. The CDR3 totals 14 residues. This chain's CDR3 is CASSLQGANTEAFF. The CDR3 bases are TGCGCCAGCAGCTTACAGGGGGCAAACACTGAAGCTTTCTTT.

This chain uses TRBV7-9 with TRBJ1-2; D may be TRBD1 (6 bases). This CDR3 is 14 amino acids long. The germline V gene has CDR1 SEHNR and CDR2 FQNEAQ (reference sequence). Trimming took off 1 base at V and 4 bases at J, with 10 bases between the two ends. CDR3 sequence reads: CASSLEARGYGYTF. The CDR3 DNA reads TGTGCCAGCAGCTTAGAGGCCAGGGGCTATGGCTACACCTTC. Drawing the rest from reference TRBV7-9 and TRBJ1-2, the complete variable domain is DTGVSQNPRHKITKRGQNVTFRCDPISEHNRLYWYRQTLGQGPEFLTYFQNEAQLEKSRLLSDRFSAERPKGSFSTLEIQRTEQGDSAMYLCASSLEARGYGYTFGSGTRLTVV.